Below are 32 T cell receptor beta chains sequenced from a single sample in a study of blood T cell repertoires in COVID-19. Some clones are missing from TCRdb's copy, which holds only in-frame ones; the method was immunoSEQ multiplex PCR. The table lists roughly 410,000 clones, 75% to 90% of them singletons. Sequenced input: peripheral blood. The receptors come from a woman aged 40 to 50 with COVID-19, enrolled during active disease.

This clone came up once. The V call is TRBV28, the J call TRBJ2-3; 7 bases match TRBD2. This CDR3 region has 15 residues. The ends lost 7 bases at V and 8 bases at J; junction bases unmatched: 15. Germline V CDR1 and CDR2: MDHEN, SYDVKM. The CDR3 protein is CASTPGGGRVGTQYF. CDR3 sequence (DNA): TGTGCCAGCACACCTGGGGGAGGGAGGGTTGGTACGCAGTATTTT.

A single count supports this clone. CDR3 residues: CASQGSYNSPLHF. The DNA for the CDR3 is TGTGCCAGTCAGGGGTCCTATAATTCACCCCTCCACTTT. The V and J genes are TRBV19 and TRBJ1-6, with D possibly being TRBD1 (6 bases). The CDR3 is 13 amino acids. The germline V and J ends were trimmed by 8 bases and 1 base, with 6 bases remaining between them. CDR1 is LNHDA and CDR2 is SQIVND in the germline V gene (reference sequence).

The rearrangement uses TRBV18 and TRBJ1-2; TRBD1 might be the D (6 bases). The CDR3 has 17 amino acids. V was pared by 2 bases and J by 4 bases, with 20 bases between. Germline CDR1 KGHSH, CDR2 LQKENI. CDR3 in amino acids: CASSPTGIGGASYGYTF. In DNA form, the CDR3 reads TGTGCCAGCTCACCAACTGGAATAGGGGGAGCCTCCTATGGCTACACCTTC.

The chain employs TRBV28 and TRBJ1-2; 7 positions match TRBD1. This CDR3 region has 16 residues. V lost 6 bases and J lost 0; bases outside the gene matches: 10. CDR1 is MDHEN and CDR2 is SYDVKM in the germline V gene. CDR3 sequence: CASSRIRQGANYGYTF. The CDR3 bases are TGTGCCAGCAGCCGAATCCGACAGGGTGCTAACTATGGCTACACCTTC.

The CDR3 loop is CASTPGGEQYF. CDR3 nucleotide sequence: TGTGCCAGCACCCCCGGCGGCGAGCAGTACTTC. The chain uses TRBV6-5 and TRBJ2-7; D gene ambiguous. Trimming stripped 7 bases from V and 6 bases from J, with 10 bases between. Germline loops: CDR1 MNHEY, CDR2 SVGAGI. This CDR3 contains 11 residues.

The J gene is TRBJ2-1, the V gene TRBV7-3; D perhaps matches TRBD2 (5 bases). Trimming shortened V by 3 bases and J by 9 bases, and 15 bases separated the two germline ends. CDR3 length: 14 residues. The V gene's germline CDR1 is SGHTA and CDR2 FQGTGA. CDR3 residues: CASSFGPLEGEQFF. In DNA form, the CDR3 reads TGTGCCAGCAGCTTCGGGCCCCTCGAGGGTGAGCAGTTCTTC. Supplemented by reference TRBV7-3 and TRBJ2-1, the full variable domain reads GAGVSQTPSNKVTEKGKYVELRCDPISGHTALYWYRQSLGQGPEFLIYFQGTGAADDSGLPNDRFFAVRPEGSVSTLKIQRTERGDSAVYLCASSFGPLEGEQFFGPGTRLTVL.

The V gene is TRBV10-1, the J gene TRBJ1-5; no definite D call. Germline V gene sequence: CDR1 WNHNN, CDR2 SYGVQD (reference sequence). The CDR3 is 16 residues long. With 0 bases removed from V and 2 bases from J, the gap between germline ends came to 11 bases. CDR3 region: CASSESEGRGNQPQHF. The CDR3, as DNA: TGCGCCAGCAGTGAGTCGGAGGGTCGCGGCAATCAGCCCCAGCATTTT.

The chain uses TRBV11-3 and TRBJ2-1, with 10 bases identical to TRBD2. The germline CDR1 and CDR2 sequences are SGHNT and YENEEA. The CDR3 spans 20 residues. With V trimmed by 0 bases and J by 0 bases, 11 bases remained unmatched. The CDR3 nucleotides are TGTGCCAGCAGCTTAGAGGGACCGGGACTAGCGCGTGGCTCCTACAATGAGCAGTTCTTC. Its protein is CASSLEGPGLARGSYNEQFF.

The chain has TRBV27 and TRBJ1-6; possibly TRBD1 for D (5 bases). V shed 3 bases and J shed 9 bases, with 12 bases lying between them. Germline CDR1 MNHEY, CDR2 SMNVEV (reference sequence). The CDR3 sequence is 14 residues long. The CDR3 DNA reads TGTGCCAGCAGTTTGAGGGAGGGACGTTCACCCCTCCACTTT. This translates into CASSLREGRSPLHF.

The chain is built from TRBV6-2 or TRBV6-3 and TRBJ2-2, with 10 bases matching TRBD1. Trimming at V came to 5 bases and at J to 5 bases, leaving 8 bases not matched to a gene. This CDR3 has 16 residues. Germline V gives CDR1 MNHEY, CDR2 SVGEGT. In DNA, the CDR3 is TGTGCCAGCAGTCCCATAGGACAGGGGGGAACCGGGGAGCTGTTTTTT. Protein sequence: CASSPIGQGGTGELFF.

The gene calls are TRBV30 and TRBJ1-2; D unresolved. This CDR3 comprises 13 residues. Trimming pared 3 bases from V and 5 bases from J, leaving 13 bases between. The germline V gene has CDR1 GTSNPN and CDR2 SVGIG (reference sequence). The CDR3 coding sequence is TGTGCCTGGAGGGCATTAGCTCCTTATGGCTACACCTTC. Amino acids: CAWRALAPYGYTF.

The genes are TRBV5-1 and TRBJ1-6, with 12 bases aligning to TRBD1. The germline gives CDR1 SGHRS, CDR2 YFSETQ. With V trimmed by 4 bases and J by 6 bases, 2 bases remained unmatched. The CDR3 runs 15 residues. The CDR3 loop is CASSGDRGRNSPLHF. The DNA for the CDR3 is TGCGCCAGCAGCGGGGACAGGGGGCGTAATTCACCCCTCCACTTT.

J is TRBJ1-1 and V is TRBV27; D is unresolved. Germline V gene data show CDR1 as MNHEY and CDR2 as SMNVEV (reference sequence). The CDR3 sequence is 13 residues long. This CDR3 reads CAVYRGMNTEAFF. The CDR3 nucleotides read TGTGCTGTTTATCGGGGAATGAACACTGAAGCTTTCTTT.

Here the CDR3 reads CASSLTGWGTYEQYF. The CDR3 DNA reads TGTGCCAGCAGCTTAACAGGGTGGGGTACCTACGAGCAGTACTTC. The chain combines TRBV5-6 with TRBJ2-7, with D possibly matching TRBD1 (6 bases). The germline CDR1 and CDR2 sequences are SGHDT and YYEEEE. V dropped 2 bases and J dropped 2 bases, with 14 bases sitting between them. The CDR3 runs 15 residues.

The chain uses TRBV9 and TRBJ2-2; 14 bases map to TRBD2. V dropped 2 bases and J dropped 6; count of bases not matched to a gene: 0. The CDR3 consists of 15 residues. Germline lookup yields CDR1 SGDLS and CDR2 YYNGEE. The CDR3: CASSVGLAGAGELFF. The CDR3 bases are TGTGCCAGCAGCGTGGGACTAGCGGGAGCCGGGGAGCTGTTTTTT.

This clone was counted once. The chain couples TRBV27 to TRBJ1-2; D gene unclear. Germline-derived CDR1 and CDR2 are MNHEY and SMNVEV (reference sequence). The CDR3 covers 13 residues. V was trimmed by 3 bases and J by 3 bases, leaving 8 bases between them. CDR3 loop: CASSFSRHYGYTF. CDR3 coding DNA: TGTGCCAGCAGTTTCTCCAGGCACTATGGCTACACCTTC.

The chain links TRBV6-5 to TRBJ2-3, with a weak D call TRBD2 (6 bases). The V end lost 11 bases, the J end lost 8 bases, and 20 bases lay between the germline ends. The CDR3 spans 13 residues. The germline gives CDR1 MNHEY, CDR2 SVGAGI. The CDR3 bases are TGTGCCCTGGAGGGGCGACACGGGATTACGCAGTATTTT. Amino acids: CALEGRHGITQYF.

The chain carries TRBV4-3 and TRBJ1-1, with D possibly matching TRBD1 (6 bases). The CDR3 sequence is 14 residues long. The germline V and J ends were trimmed by 0 bases and 5 bases, with 10 bases remaining between them. Germline values: CDR1 LGHNA, CDR2 YSLEER. The CDR3 DNA reads TGCGCCAGCAGCCAAGAGCCCAGGGGAACTGAAGCTTTCTTT. Translated, it gives CASSQEPRGTEAFF.

This chain links TRBV9 with TRBJ1-6; 7 positions agree with TRBD1. Germline-derived CDR1 and CDR2 are SGDLS and YYNGEE. This CDR3 is 15 amino acids long. Trimming at V came to 3 bases and at J to 10 bases, leaving 10 bases not matched to a gene. CDR3 amino acids: CASSAGRDRRSPLHF. The CDR3, as DNA: TGTGCCAGCAGCGCGGGCCGGGACAGACGGTCACCCCTCCACTTT.

V is TRBV5-1 and J is TRBJ1-2; 11 nucleotides agree with TRBD1. V lost 4 bases, J lost 4 bases, and 9 bases stayed unmatched. This CDR3 comprises 16 residues. CDR1 SGHRS and CDR2 YFSETQ come from the germline V gene. The CDR3 here is CASSPGTGTGGYGYTF. The CDR3 DNA reads TGCGCCAGCAGCCCAGGAACCGGGACAGGGGGCTATGGCTACACCTTC. Variable domain in full (rest from reference TRBV5-1 and TRBJ1-2): KAGVTQTPRYLIKTRGQQVTLSCSPISGHRSVSWYQQTPGQGLQFLFEYFSETQRNKGNFPGRFSGRQFSNSRSEMNVSTLELGDSALYLCASSPGTGTGGYGYTFGSGTRLTVV.

The chain links TRBV5-4 to TRBJ1-1; perhaps TRBD1 as D (5 bases). The V end was cut by 2 bases, the J end by 1 base, with 9 bases between. Germline V lookup: CDR1 SGHNT, CDR2 YYREEE (reference sequence). The CDR3 contains 14 residues. In DNA form, the CDR3 reads TGTGCCAGCAGCTTAAGGGGCGCGAACACTGAAGCTTTCTTT. This translates into CASSLRGANTEAFF.

The chain is built from TRBV27 and TRBJ1-1; 8 bases map to TRBD1. This CDR3 has 15 residues. V dropped 5 bases and J dropped 1; count of bases not matched to a gene: 6. In germline, CDR1 is MNHEY, CDR2 SMNVEV (reference sequence). The chain's CDR3 is CASSVTGGGNTEAFF. The CDR3 coding sequence is TGTGCCAGCAGTGTCACAGGGGGAGGGAACACTGAAGCTTTCTTT.

The chain is built from TRBV18 and TRBJ1-2, with D hard to call. Trimming shortened V by 3 bases and J by 2 bases, and 16 bases separated the two germline ends. Germline V gene lookup returns CDR1 KGHSH and CDR2 LQKENI. The CDR3 runs 16 residues. DNA of the CDR3: TGTGCCAGCTCACCGCTTTGGGGAGCTCACAACTATGGCTACACCTTC. It translates to CASSPLWGAHNYGYTF.

The chain joins TRBV11-1 to TRBJ1-6; 11 bases align to TRBD1. CDR1 and CDR2 from the germline V gene are SGHAT and FQDESV (reference sequence). The CDR3 sequence is 16 residues long. J was trimmed by 6 bases and V by 2 bases; bases with no gene match: 3. The CDR3 region has the DNA TGTGCCAGCAGCTTACCCGGACAGGGGGCTAATTCACCCCTCCACTTT. It encodes CASSLPGQGANSPLHF.

The genes are TRBV30 and TRBJ2-5; TRBD2 matches at 13 bases. CDR3 length: 14 residues. CDR1 and CDR2 (germline): GTSNPN, SVGIG (reference sequence). V lost 7 bases to trimming and J lost 0 bases; unmatched junction nucleotides: 2. In DNA form, the CDR3 reads TGTGCCTCGACTAGCGGGGGGTACCAAGAGACCCAGTACTTC. Its protein product is CASTSGGYQETQYF. Filled out from reference TRBV30 and TRBJ2-5, the complete variable domain reads SQTIHQWPATLVQPVGSPLSLECTVEGTSNPNLYWYRQAAGRGLQLLFYSVGIGQISSEVPQNLSASRPQDRQFILSSKKLLLSDSGFYLCASTSGGYQETQYFGPGTRLLVL.

This chain joins TRBV12-3 or TRBV12-4 and TRBJ1-6, with 8 bases matching TRBD1. The CDR3 loop spans 13 amino acids. V was pared by 4 bases and J by 11 bases, with 4 bases of the junction left unmatched. The CDR3 sequence is CASSSRQGTPLHF. In DNA, the CDR3 is TGTGCCAGCAGTTCCCGACAGGGGACACCCCTCCACTTT.

V usage is TRBV9 and J usage is TRBJ2-1; possible D gene TRBD1, 6 bases. Germline V gene data show CDR1 as SGDLS and CDR2 as YYNGEE. Deletions cut 4 bases from V and 6 bases from J, with 11 bases between. CDR3 length equals 13 residues. CDR3 amino acids: CASSRGGSNEQFF. The CDR3 DNA is TGTGCCAGCAGCCGAGGGGGTTCCAATGAGCAGTTCTTC.

The rearrangement links TRBV30 to TRBJ2-3; 9 nucleotides agree with TRBD2. V was pared by 1 base and J by 3 bases, with 5 bases of the junction left unmatched. The CDR3 is made up of 15 amino acids. Per germline, CDR1 GTSNPN and CDR2 SVGIG (reference sequence). The CDR3: CAWSEASGMTDTQYF. CDR3 DNA sequence: TGTGCCTGGAGTGAGGCTAGCGGGATGACAGATACGCAGTATTTT.

The chain recombines TRBV2 with TRBJ2-5; 11 bases line up with TRBD2. After removal of 4 bases from V and 4 bases from J, the junction contained 5 bases not matched to a gene. The CDR3 runs 15 residues. Germline-derived CDR1 and CDR2 are SNHLY and FYNNEI. CDR3 nucleotides: TGTGCCAGCAGTGGCCTAGCGGGGGGCGGAGAGACCCAGTACTTC. Amino acids: CASSGLAGGGETQYF.

The chain links TRBV6-5 to TRBJ2-1; TRBD1 might be the D (6 bases). Trimming removed 10 bases at V and 4 bases at J, with 8 bases between. The germline gives CDR1 MNHEY, CDR2 SVGAGI. The CDR3 loop spans 11 amino acids. CDR3 nucleotides: TGTGCCATCGGACAGTACAATGAGCAGTTCTTC. It codes for CAIGQYNEQFF.

V usage is TRBV2 and J usage is TRBJ1-2; D not resolved. V lost 6 bases and J 1 base, leaving 18 bases between the germline ends. CDR3 length: 16 residues. CDR1 is SNHLY, CDR2 FYNNEI, per germline. The CDR3 is CASRPTEPGHNYGYTF. CDR3 DNA: TGTGCCAGCAGACCAACTGAGCCAGGTCATAACTATGGCTACACCTTC.

V and J are TRBV9 and TRBJ1-3, with 10 nucleotides matching TRBD1. V dropped 3 bases and J dropped 0; count of bases not matched to a gene: 0. The germline CDR1 and CDR2 sequences are SGDLS and YYNGEE. The CDR3 has 15 residues. The CDR3 region has the DNA TGTGCCAGCAGCGGGGACAGGGGCTCTGGAAACACCATATATTTT. Translated: CASSGDRGSGNTIYF.